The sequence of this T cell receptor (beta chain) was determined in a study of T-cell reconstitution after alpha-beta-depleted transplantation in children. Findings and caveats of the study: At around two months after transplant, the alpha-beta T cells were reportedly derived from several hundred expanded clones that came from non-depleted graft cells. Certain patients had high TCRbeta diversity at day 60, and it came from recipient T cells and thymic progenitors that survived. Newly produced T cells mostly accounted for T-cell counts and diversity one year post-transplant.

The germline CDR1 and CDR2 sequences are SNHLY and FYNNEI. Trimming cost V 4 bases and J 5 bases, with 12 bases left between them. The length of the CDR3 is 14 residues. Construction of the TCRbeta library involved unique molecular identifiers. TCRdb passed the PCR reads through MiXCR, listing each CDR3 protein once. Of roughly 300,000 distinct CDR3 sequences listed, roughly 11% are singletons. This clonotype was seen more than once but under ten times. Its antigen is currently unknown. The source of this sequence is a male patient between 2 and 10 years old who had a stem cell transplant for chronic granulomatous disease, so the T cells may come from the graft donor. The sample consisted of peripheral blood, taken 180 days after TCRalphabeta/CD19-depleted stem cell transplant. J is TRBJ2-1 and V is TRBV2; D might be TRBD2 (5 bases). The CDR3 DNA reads TGTGCCAGCAGTGCCGGGAATAGAAACAATGAGCAGTTCTTC. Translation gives CASSAGNRNNEQFF.